The clone carrying this T cell receptor (beta chain) turned up a few times. Antigen specificity is unknown. A far more abundant clone sits one base away, making this likely a read error. The CDR3 contains 15 residues. This specimen comes from a study of read filtering for tumor transcriptome and immune sequencing. Study-wide context: By R-ISS, stages I, II and III held roughly 8, 16 and 7 patients. Study-wide results and caveats: The CD138-negative fraction was mixed bone marrow immune cells, not pure T cells. IR-seq and RNA-seq agreed better without single-read clonotypes.

From 400 to 450 ng of RNA, a library with molecular barcoded alpha/delta and beta/gamma adaptors was made. A single record per CDR3 protein comes from TCRdb applying MiXCR to the reads. The table lists tens of thousands of distinct CDR3 sequences, about 22% of them singletons. This TCR came from a donor over 35 with multiple myeloma. V is TRBV12-3 or TRBV12-4 and J is TRBJ1-5; no clear D gene. The sample was a population of CD138-negative cells sorted from bone marrow. The CDR3 sequence is CASSLSPASKQPQHF. As DNA, the CDR3 is TGTGCCAGCAGTTTATCGCCAGCTAGCAAGCAGCCCCAGCATTTT.